A single sample is the source of the 27 T cell receptor beta chains below, sequenced in a study of control samples from healthy donors and cancer patients. TCRdb's copy holds only in-frame clones and misses some; the assay was immunoSEQ multiplex PCR. The sample carries fewer than 150,000 clones, approximately 93% recorded once. Sequences were obtained from blood. All receptors derive from a woman aged 18-29 years in good health.

This clone was counted a single time. This chain joins TRBV3-1 (or the pseudogene TRBV3-2) and TRBJ1-2; no clear D. There are 12 residues in the CDR3. Germline values: CDR1 LGHDT, CDR2 YNNKEL (reference sequence). Trimming left V 5 bases short and J 4 bases short, with 8 bases between. CDR3 amino acids: CASSEVSYGYTF. The CDR3 nucleotides are TGTGCCAGCAGCGAAGTGAGCTATGGCTACACCTTC.

The chain couples TRBV5-1 to TRBJ2-3; the D is unclear. Trimming pared 0 bases from V and 2 bases from J, leaving 13 bases between. Germline CDR1 SGHRS, CDR2 YFSETQ. The CDR3 consists of 16 residues. This chain's CDR3 is CASSLEITSTTDTQYF. The CDR3 coding sequence is TGCGCCAGCAGCTTGGAGATTACATCGACCACAGATACGCAGTATTTT.

This rearrangement joins TRBV5-6 to TRBJ2-1, with 8 nucleotides matching TRBD1. This CDR3 spans 16 amino acids. Germline V gives CDR1 SGHDT, CDR2 YYEEEE. J lost 8 bases, V lost 1 base, and 11 bases had no gene match. CDR3 nucleotides: TGTGCCAGCAGCTTGACCCCACCGGGACAGGTTTATGAGCAGTTCTTC. Translation: CASSLTPPGQVYEQFF. The full variable domain, its missing parts supplied by reference TRBV5-6 and TRBJ2-1, is DAGVTQSPTHLIKTRGQQVTLRCSPKSGHDTVSWYQQALGQGPQFIFQYYEEEERQRGNFPDRFSGHQFPNYSSELNVNALLLGDSALYLCASSLTPPGQVYEQFFGPGTRLTVL.

The rearrangement links TRBV24-1 to TRBJ2-7; D is possibly TRBD1 (6 bases). V was clipped by 3 bases and J by 5 bases, with 13 bases between them. This CDR3 is built from 14 residues. The germline V gene encodes CDR1 KGHDR and CDR2 SFDVKD. CDR3 sequence reads: CATSDTQGDHEQYF. The CDR3 DNA sequence: TGTGCCACCAGTGATACACAGGGTGACCACGAGCAGTACTTC.

The rearrangement joins TRBV7-2 to TRBJ2-3; D not certain. The germline CDR1 and CDR2 sequences are SGHTA and FQGNSA. CDR3 length: 13 residues. V lost 5 bases and J 0 bases, leaving 6 bases between the germline ends. The CDR3 region is CASSGLSTDTQYF. The CDR3 DNA reads TGTGCCAGCAGCGGCCTAAGCACAGATACGCAGTATTTT.

V is TRBV4-3 and J is TRBJ1-1, with 8 bases aligning to TRBD1. Looked up from germline, CDR1 is LGHNA and CDR2 is YSLEER. V lost 0 bases to trimming and J lost 10 bases; unmatched junction nucleotides: 4. CDR3 length: 13 residues. CDR3 nucleotides: TGCGCCAGCAGCCAAGAGGGGACAGGTCGAGCTTTCTTT. It specifies CASSQEGTGRAFF.

V usage is TRBV7-2 and J usage is TRBJ2-7, with 12 bases identical to TRBD1. CDR1 SGHTA and CDR2 FQGNSA come from the germline V gene. The V and J ends lost 5 bases and 8 bases, in that order; junction bases with no gene match: 13. The CDR3 length is 16 residues. This CDR3 is CASSGRGTGGILKQYF. CDR3 coding DNA: TGTGCCAGCAGCGGGCGCGGGACAGGGGGCATTTTAAAGCAGTACTTC.

The chain uses TRBV27 and TRBJ2-6; D not certain. The germline V gene encodes CDR1 MNHEY and CDR2 SMNVEV (reference sequence). The length of the CDR3 is 14 residues. Trimming shortened V by 5 bases and J by 0 bases, and 5 bases separated the two germline ends. The CDR3 bases are TGTGCCAGCAGTAAAAGCTCTGGGGCCAACGTCCTGACTTTC. Translation: CASSKSSGANVLTF.

The V and J genes are TRBV24-1 and TRBJ2-3; 12 bases are a match to TRBD2. With 0 bases clipped from V and 5 bases from J, the junction kept 2 bases outside the gene matches. Germline values: CDR1 KGHDR, CDR2 SFDVKD. This CDR3 has 16 amino acids. CDR3 DNA: TGTGCCACCAGTGATTTGGCTAGCGGGGGGGGAGATACGCAGTATTTT. This codes for CATSDLASGGGDTQYF.

The V and J genes are TRBV11-1 and TRBJ1-1, with 9 bases aligning to TRBD1. The V segment lost 1 base and the J segment 1 base; nucleotides outside the gene matches: 4. Germline V gene data show CDR1 as SGHAT and CDR2 as FQDESV (reference sequence). The length of the CDR3 is 16 residues. The CDR3 protein is CASSLETGGWNTEAFF. In nucleotides, the CDR3 is TGTGCCAGCAGCTTAGAAACAGGGGGCTGGAACACTGAAGCTTTCTTT.

This chain links TRBV7-3 with TRBJ2-3; tentative D call: TRBD1 (5 bases). The ends were cut back, 2 bases at V and 5 bases at J, with 8 bases in the middle. CDR1 and CDR2 from the germline V gene are SGHTA and FQGTGA. The CDR3 extends over 13 amino acids. CDR3 residues: CASSLYQGDTQYF. For the CDR3, the DNA is TGTGCCAGCAGCTTATATCAGGGAGATACGCAGTATTTT.

The chain has TRBV24-1 and TRBJ2-3; 8 positions agree with TRBD1. The ends lost 4 bases at V and 4 bases at J; junction bases unmatched: 6. Germline CDR1 KGHDR, CDR2 SFDVKD. The CDR3 sequence is 15 residues long. In nucleotides, the CDR3 is TGTGCCACCAGTGAGGCCGGACAGGGACCAGATACGCAGTATTTT. This codes for CATSEAGQGPDTQYF.

The V and J genes are TRBV6-2 or TRBV6-3 and TRBJ2-5; 11 bases line up with TRBD2. The CDR3 runs to 16 residues. V lost 4 bases to trimming and J lost 1 base; unmatched junction nucleotides: 5. Germline V CDR1 and CDR2: MNHEY, SVGEGT. The CDR3 here is CASSLAGGNLQETQYF. CDR3 in DNA: TGTGCCAGCAGTTTAGCGGGGGGGAACCTCCAAGAGACCCAGTACTTC.

The chain joins TRBV18 to TRBJ1-1, with a possible D match to TRBD1 (5 bases). Germline CDR1 KGHSH, CDR2 LQKENI. This CDR3 has 14 residues. With 0 bases removed from V and 4 bases from J, the gap between germline ends came to 9 bases. The CDR3 loop is CASSPPGVGTEAFF. The CDR3 DNA follows: TGTGCCAGCTCACCACCGGGGGTCGGCACTGAAGCTTTCTTT.

The chain joins TRBV27 to TRBJ1-2, with 8 bases matching TRBD1. The CDR3 loop spans 16 amino acids. V was pared by 6 bases and J by 1 base, with 10 bases of the junction left unmatched. Germline CDR1 reads MNHEY; CDR2 reads SMNVEV (reference sequence). CDR3 sequence reads: CASRETGTGNNYGYTF. CDR3 sequence (DNA): TGTGCCAGCAGGGAGACCGGGACAGGAAATAACTATGGCTACACCTTC.

The chain recombines TRBV30 with TRBJ1-5; no definite D call. Germline CDR1 reads GTSNPN; CDR2 reads SVGIG (reference sequence). V was pared by 3 bases and J by 3 bases, with 9 bases between. The CDR3 is made up of 13 amino acids. As DNA, the CDR3 is TGTGCCTGGAGCCTGGATTTCAATCAGCCCCAGCATTTT. Its translation is CAWSLDFNQPQHF. The whole variable domain, filled in from reference TRBV30 and TRBJ1-5, reads SQTIHQWPATLVQPVGSPLSLECTVEGTSNPNLYWYRQAAGRGLQLLFYSVGIGQISSEVPQNLSASRPQDRQFILSSKKLLLSDSGFYLCAWSLDFNQPQHFGDGTRLSIL.

V usage is TRBV28 and J usage is TRBJ2-3; 7 bases match TRBD2. The germline V gene has CDR1 MDHEN and CDR2 SYDVKM. Germline trimming cut 6 bases from V and 0 bases from J; bases unmatched to any gene: 9. This CDR3 is 16 amino acids long. This CDR3 is CASSDPTSRSTDTQYF. Here the CDR3 DNA reads TGTGCCAGCAGCGATCCGACTAGCCGAAGCACAGATACGCAGTATTTT.

This chain uses TRBV4-3 with TRBJ2-3; 8 bases fit TRBD2. Germline V gene data show CDR1 as LGHNA and CDR2 as YSLEER. This CDR3 has 18 residues. V gave up 0 bases and J gave up 3 bases; unmatched junction bases: 11. CDR3 nucleotide sequence: TGCGCCAGCAGCCAAGAAGAACGGGGGGGCCGGAGAACAGATACGCAGTATTTT. Translating gives CASSQEERGGRRTDTQYF.

J is TRBJ2-2 and V is TRBV13; 16 nucleotides align to TRBD2. Germline loops: CDR1 PRHDT, CDR2 FYEKMQ (reference sequence). The V and J ends lost 5 bases and 5 bases, in that order; junction bases with no gene match: 11. CDR3 length: 19 residues. The CDR3 here is CASSATGLAGGPGTGELFF. The CDR3 DNA sequence: TGTGCCAGCAGCGCTACGGGACTAGCGGGGGGGCCTGGAACCGGGGAGCTGTTTTTT.

The V call is TRBV28, the J call TRBJ2-5, with 9 bases identical to TRBD2. CDR3 length equals 14 residues. The V gene end was trimmed by 11 bases and the J gene end by 1 base; junction bases not matched to a gene: 8. CDR1 and CDR2 (germline): MDHEN, SYDVKM. CDR3 amino acids: CAAKIAGVQETQYF. CDR3 DNA: TGTGCCGCAAAAATAGCGGGGGTCCAAGAGACCCAGTACTTC.

This clone has a single count. The chain is built from TRBV2 and TRBJ1-4; TRBD1 aligns across 8 bases. Germline trimming cut 6 bases from V and 6 bases from J; bases unmatched to any gene: 6. Germline loops: CDR1 SNHLY, CDR2 FYNNEI. The CDR3 is 14 amino acids. The CDR3 coding sequence is TGTGCCAGCAGACTCGACAGGGGTGATGAAAAACTGTTTTTT. It codes for CASRLDRGDEKLFF.

The genes are TRBV3-1 (or the pseudogene TRBV3-2) and TRBJ2-1; 10 bases line up with TRBD2. The CDR3 consists of 20 residues. Trimming took 4 bases from V and 7 from J; bases not matched to a gene: 22. CDR1 LGHDT and CDR2 YNNKEL come from the germline V gene (reference sequence). CDR3 in DNA: TGTGCCAGCAGCCCGGAAGGTCCTAGCGGGAGTGACACCGGGGGAAATGAGCAGTTCTTC. This gives the protein CASSPEGPSGSDTGGNEQFF.

V usage is TRBV29-1 and J usage is TRBJ1-2; 10 bases agree with TRBD1. CDR1 is SQVTM and CDR2 is ANQGSEA in the germline V gene. V dropped 4 bases and J dropped 2; count of bases not matched to a gene: 4. The CDR3 length is 14 residues. CDR3 sequence reads: CSVGDRGRNYGYTF. CDR3 DNA sequence: TGCAGCGTTGGAGACAGGGGGCGGAACTATGGCTACACCTTC.

The chain employs TRBV28 and TRBJ1-2; TRBD1 agrees at 10 bases. V was pared by 5 bases and J by 4 bases, with 10 bases of the junction left unmatched. The CDR3 covers 16 residues. Per germline, CDR1 MDHEN and CDR2 SYDVKM. The CDR3 bases are TGTGCCAGCAGTCCACCCGGGACAGGGGTTCTCTATGGCTACACCTTC. Protein: CASSPPGTGVLYGYTF.

The chain links TRBV24-1 to TRBJ2-3, with 8 bases matching TRBD1. V lost 3 bases to trimming and J lost 3 bases; unmatched junction nucleotides: 7. CDR1 KGHDR and CDR2 SFDVKD come from the germline V gene. The CDR3 is 16 amino acids. CDR3 amino acids: CATSDKDRVPTDTQYF. As DNA, the CDR3 is TGTGCCACCAGTGATAAGGACAGGGTCCCGACAGATACGCAGTATTTT.

In its sample, this clone was seen a few times. V and J are TRBV11-2 and TRBJ2-3; D is unclear. Germline values: CDR1 SGHAT, CDR2 FQNNGV. The CDR3 length is 13 residues. V was cut by 5 bases and J by 5 bases, with 11 bases left in between. CDR3 nucleotide sequence: TGTGCCAGCAGCATACCTTCAAGAGATACGCAGTATTTT. Translation: CASSIPSRDTQYF.

The chain is built from TRBV25-1 and TRBJ2-6; TRBD1 matches 12 bases. Germline trimming cut 10 bases from V and 2 bases from J; bases unmatched to any gene: 12. This CDR3 is built from 18 residues. Germline CDR1 is MGHDK and CDR2 is SYGVNS. CDR3 residues: CATLGEGQGATGANVLTF. CDR3 in DNA: TGTGCCACCTTAGGAGAGGGACAGGGGGCAACTGGGGCCAACGTCCTGACTTTC.